A selection of T cell receptor beta chains follows, all from one sample in a study of OX40 agonist ivuxolimab in advanced cancers. The assay was immunoSEQ multiplex PCR, and TCRdb's table has in-frame clones only and misses some. This repertoire shows 14,000 to 15,000 clones, about 80% found once; its top ten account for 25% to 35%. Sample: CD4+ or CD8+ T cells sorted from blood, taken in a trial of the OX40 agonist ivuxolimab. The receptors shown here come from an adult with an advanced solid tumor such as melanoma, head and neck, liver or kidney cancer. CDR3s include the opening cysteine and the closing phenylalanine or tryptophan. The D gene is left open where the match is weak. Size tells how often a clone was seen (once, few, many) or the class of an expanded clone, and some rows leave it out.

d_call,j_call,v_call,clone_size,cdr3_aa,cdr3_nt
TRBD1,TRBJ2-7,TRBV11-3,.,CASSLGQGVYEQYF,TGTGCCAGCAGCTTGGGACAGGGGGTTTACGAGCAGTACTTC
TRBD2,TRBJ2-3,TRBV5-4,.,CASSANGRSTDTQYF,TGTGCCAGCAGCGCTAACGGGAGGTCCACAGATACGCAGTATTTT
.,TRBJ2-7,TRBV7-9,.,CASSLGGTTYEQYF,TGTGCCAGCAGCTTAGGCGGTACTACCTACGAGCAGTACTTC
.,TRBJ1-5,TRBV11-2,.,CASSLQGRGGQPQHF,TGTGCCAGCAGCTTACAGGGTAGGGGAGGACAGCCCCAGCATTTT
.,TRBJ2-2,TRBV4-2,.,CASSQEYSGKHTGELFF,TGTGCCAGCAGCCAAGAGTACTCGGGTAAACACACCGGGGAGCTGTTTTTT
TRBD1,TRBJ2-5,TRBV5-6,.,CASSLAEGAETQYF,TGTGCCAGCAGCTTGGCCGAGGGGGCGGAGACCCAGTACTTC
.,TRBJ2-2,TRBV19,medium-sized,CASSTGTAGELFF,TGTGCCAGTAGTACAGGTACCGCCGGGGAGCTGTTTTTT
TRBD1,TRBJ2-4,TRBV7-9,few,CASSLGEGAKNIQYF,TGTGCCAGCAGCTTAGGTGAGGGGGCGAAAAACATTCAGTACTTC
.,TRBJ2-7,TRBV30,.,CAWSVRGAGLREQYF,TGTGCCTGGAGTGTACGGGGGGCTGGGTTAAGGGAGCAGTACTTC
TRBD2,TRBJ2-3,TRBV15,.,CATSRDRGESEDTQYF,TGTGCCACCAGCAGAGATCGGGGGGAGAGCGAAGATACGCAGTATTTT
.,TRBJ1-2,TRBV9,.,CASSVAGVWRYGYTF,TGTGCCAGCAGCGTAGCGGGAGTATGGAGATATGGCTACACCTTC
.,TRBJ2-7,TRBV29-1,.,CSVDDNSYEQYF,TGCAGCGTTGACGACAACTCCTACGAGCAGTACTTC
.,TRBJ2-7,TRBV28,.,CASSRGLGFEQQYF,TGTGCCAGCAGTAGGGGATTGGGTTTTGAGCAGCAGTACTTC
TRBD2,TRBJ2-1,TRBV27,.,CASRPSQTSGHNEQFF,TGTGCCAGCAGGCCCTCCCAGACTAGCGGACACAATGAGCAGTTCTTC
TRBD2,TRBJ2-7,TRBV9,.,CASSVGGGTYEQYF,TGTGCCAGCAGCGTAGGGGGGGGAACCTACGAGCAGTACTTC
.,TRBJ2-1,TRBV11-2,few,CASSHGGYPDPHEQFF,TGTGCCAGCAGCCACGGGGGATACCCCGACCCTCATGAGCAGTTCTTC
.,TRBJ2-3,TRBV4-1,once,CASSQDPGADTQYF,TGCGCCAGCAGCCAAGATCCGGGGGCAGATACGCAGTATTTT
.,TRBJ1-1,TRBV9,.,CASSVVGSEAFF,TGTGCCAGCAGCGTAGTGGGAAGTGAAGCTTTCTTT
.,TRBJ2-1,TRBV7-2,.,CASSLSSINEQFF,TGTGCCAGCAGCTTAAGTAGTATCAATGAGCAGTTCTTC
.,TRBJ2-2,TRBV7-2,.,CASSLAGTGNGELFF,TGTGCCAGCAGCTTAGCTGGGACCGGGAACGGGGAGCTGTTTTTT
TRBD2,TRBJ2-2,TRBV5-1,.,CASSLAGLAGAGELFF,TGCGCCAGCAGCTTGGCCGGACTAGCGGGAGCCGGGGAGCTGTTTTTT
.,TRBJ2-1,TRBV9,once,CASSIHRNSSYNEQFF,TGTGCCAGCAGCATACACAGAAACAGCTCCTACAATGAGCAGTTCTTC
TRBD1,TRBJ1-5,TRBV10-3,once,CAISDSGTGLQPQHF,TGTGCCATCAGTGATTCCGGGACAGGGCTTCAGCCCCAGCATTTT
.,TRBJ2-2,TRBV4-1,few,CASSQSPMMGDRELFF,TGCGCCAGCAGCCAGTCCCCGATGATGGGGGACAGGGAGCTGTTTTTT
.,TRBJ2-3,TRBV9,.,CASSVVGTSTDTQYF,TGTGCCAGCAGCGTAGTCGGGACAAGCACAGATACGCAGTATTTT
TRBD1,TRBJ1-2,TRBV6-6,.,CASSRTGEYFGYTF,TGTGCCAGCAGTCGCACAGGGGAGTATTTTGGCTACACCTTC
.,TRBJ1-5,TRBV27,few,CASSSGTFSNQPQHF,TGTGCCAGCAGCTCCGGGACATTCAGCAATCAGCCCCAGCATTTT
.,TRBJ2-6,TRBV15,.,CATSRGDSSSGANVLTF,TGTGCCACCAGCAGAGGCGACAGCAGCTCTGGGGCCAACGTCCTGACTTTC
TRBD1,TRBJ1-5,TRBV27,once,CASSLSRGSNQPQHF,TGTGCCAGCAGTTTAAGCAGGGGGTCCAATCAGCCCCAGCATTTT
TRBD1,TRBJ2-1,TRBV4-1,.,CASSQIGIRGLGYNEQFF,TGCGCCAGCAGCCAGATTGGGATAAGGGGGCTAGGGTACAATGAGCAGTTCTTC
.,TRBJ2-2,TRBV27,.,CASSIVMPGGTGELFF,TGTGCCAGCAGTATAGTGATGCCCGGGGGCACCGGGGAGCTGTTTTTT